Detailed here is one TCR beta chain. The material for each subset, its genomic DNA, was split evenly across several immunoSEQ plates. DNA from unsorted PBMC was sequenced on ten immunoSEQ deep assay plates. Measured with immunoSEQ multiplex PCR; TCRdb has only the in-frame clones, and not every one. The sample holds around 500,000 clones; about 80% are singletons and the top ten take approximately 12%. Recent acute infections and vaccinations were absent in the healthy HIV-negative adult donors. Unsorted samples used about 90 million PBMCs for genomic DNA. From germline, CDR1 is LNHDA and CDR2 SQIVND (reference sequence). The CDR3 loop spans 14 amino acids. V shed 8 bases and J shed 10 bases, with 18 bases lying between them. This entry is derived from a study of shared clonotypes between healthy human individuals.

The chain links TRBV19 to TRBJ1-6; TRBD1 might be the D (6 bases). This clonotype was obtained from a woman aged 40 to 50 in good health. Some clones in this sample may be carry-over from other donors' samples. Material for sequencing was PBMCs. In nucleotides, the CDR3 is TGTGCCAGTCGGGACGGACAGATAACATCACCCCTCCACTTT. Amino acids: CASRDGQITSPLHF.